A single sample gave rise to the 24 T cell receptor beta chains below, sequenced in a study of post-analysis software for immune sequencing data. These receptors are not linked to any known antigen. The study, taken as a whole, reports: Five or six TRBV segments, including TRBV5-6, TRBV5-1 and TRBV20-1, were more frequent in patients than controls.

Researchers reported that TCR beta cDNA libraries carried unique molecular identifiers. MiXCR was run by TCRdb on the PCR reads, yielding one entry per CDR3 protein. The repertoire holds hundreds of thousands of distinct CDR3 sequences, roughly 27% seen once, with around 0.6% in the top ten. What was sequenced was blood. The receptors derive from a girl aged 5-17 years with multiple sclerosis.

The chain combines TRBV9 with TRBJ2-1; TRBD2 agrees at 7 bases. CDR3 size: 15 residues. V dropped 1 base and J dropped 10; count of bases not matched to a gene: 11. Germline assignment: CDR1 SGDLS and CDR2 YYNGEE. The CDR3 sequence is CASSVWGRALEEQFF. CDR3 nucleotides: TGTGCCAGCAGCGTATGGGGGAGGGCCTTGGAGGAGCAGTTCTTC.

The sample holds a few counts of this clonotype. This sequence joins TRBV20-1 and TRBJ2-1; TRBD2 matches at 10 bases. This CDR3 region has 14 residues. Per germline, CDR1 DFQATT and CDR2 SNEGSKA (reference sequence). V shed 5 bases, J shed 3 bases, and the junction held 4 bases outside the gene matches. CDR3 in amino acids: CSAQSGRGYNEQFF. CDR3 nucleotides: TGCAGTGCTCAGAGCGGGAGGGGCTACAATGAGCAGTTCTTC.

This chain uses TRBV28 with TRBJ2-5; D might be TRBD2 (5 bases). V gave up 7 bases and J gave up 5 bases, with 17 bases separating them. This CDR3 region has 14 residues. The germline V gene encodes CDR1 MDHEN and CDR2 SYDVKM. CDR3 nucleotides: TGTGCCAGCACTGGGCCGGGATCTTGGGAGACCCAGTACTTC. Translation gives CASTGPGSWETQYF. Together with reference TRBV28 and TRBJ2-5, the CDR3 gives the full variable domain: DVKVTQSSRYLVKRTGEKVFLECVQDMDHENMFWYRQDPGLGLRLIYFSYDVKMKEKGDIPEGYSVSREKKERFSLILESASTNQTSMYLCASTGPGSWETQYFGPGTRLLVL.

The chain carries TRBV15 and TRBJ2-2; tentatively, D is TRBD1 (6 bases). V lost 1 base and J lost 2, with 8 bases in between. The CDR3 extends over 15 amino acids. Germline V lookup: CDR1 LNHNV, CDR2 YYDKDF (reference sequence). The DNA for the CDR3 is TGTGCCACCAGCAGAGGAGGGACAAACACCGGGGAGCTGTTTTTT. It specifies CATSRGGTNTGELFF.

The chain recombines TRBV27 with TRBJ2-7; 7 bases agree with TRBD2. The germline gives CDR1 MNHEY, CDR2 SMNVEV (reference sequence). The CDR3 loop spans 15 amino acids. Trimming at V came to 4 bases and at J to 2 bases, leaving 8 bases not matched to a gene. The CDR3 DNA sequence: TGTGCCAGCAGTTATGGGGAGGGCACAACCTACGAGCAGTACTTC. This encodes CASSYGEGTTYEQYF.

The CDR3 loop reads CASSLGLGSNQPQHF. CDR3 sequence (DNA): TGCGCCAGCAGCTTGGGGTTGGGAAGCAATCAGCCCCAGCATTTT. The chain combines TRBV5-1 with TRBJ1-5; D call uncertain. V was cut by 0 bases and J by 1 base, with 8 bases left in between. Germline V gene data show CDR1 as SGHRS and CDR2 as YFSETQ. The CDR3 length is 15 residues.

The chain carries TRBV20-1 and TRBJ1-2, with TRBD1 identical over 8 bases. Germline CDR1 and CDR2: DFQATT and SNEGSKA (reference sequence). The CDR3 extends over 14 amino acids. Trimming cost V 6 bases and J 2 bases; bases outside gene matches: 8. CDR3 loop: CSATGQGTNYGYTF. Written as DNA, the CDR3 is TGCAGTGCAACCGGACAGGGCACGAACTATGGCTACACCTTC.

This clonotype was seen a few times. The gene calls are TRBV28 and TRBJ2-1; a weak D match, TRBD1 (6 bases). Germline assignment: CDR1 MDHEN and CDR2 SYDVKM. The V end was cut by 7 bases, the J end by 7 bases, with 20 bases between. CDR3 length: 15 amino acids. CDR3 in amino acids: CASTFLQGLRNEQFF. DNA of the CDR3: TGTGCCAGCACCTTTTTGCAGGGGCTTAGGAATGAGCAGTTCTTC.

This clonotype has more than one count but fewer than ten. The chain carries TRBV12-5 and TRBJ2-1, with a possible D match to TRBD2 (6 bases). The germline V gene has CDR1 LGHNT and CDR2 FRNRAP. CDR3 length equals 17 residues. V gave up 0 bases and J gave up 3 bases, with 15 bases separating them. The CDR3 sequence: CASGLVRLGRDYNEQFF. The CDR3 bases are TGTGCTAGTGGTTTGGTACGACTGGGGCGGGACTACAATGAGCAGTTCTTC.

This clonotype showed up many times. The J gene is TRBJ2-5, the V gene TRBV29-1; D is uncertain. Per the germline V gene, CDR1 is SQVTM and CDR2 is ANQGSEA. The CDR3 is 13 amino acids. The V end was cut by 3 bases, the J end by 1 base, with 9 bases between. The CDR3 DNA is TGCAGCGTTGACGGCACCAGCCAAGAGACCCAGTACTTC. Encoded protein: CSVDGTSQETQYF. The full variable domain, completed using reference TRBV29-1 and TRBJ2-5, is SAVISQKPSRDICQRGTSLTIQCQVDSQVTMMFWYRQQPGQSLTLIATANQGSEATYESGFVIDKFPISRPNLTFSTLTVSNMSPEDSSIYLCSVDGTSQETQYFGPGTRLLVL.

V usage is TRBV28 and J usage is TRBJ1-2; D is possibly TRBD1 (6 bases). Trimming cost V 3 bases and J 6 bases, with 17 bases left between them. The CDR3 is made up of 15 amino acids. Germline values: CDR1 MDHEN, CDR2 SYDVKM. The CDR3: CASSFPRAAGDGYTF. The CDR3 DNA is TGTGCCAGCAGTTTCCCCAGGGCGGCAGGGGATGGCTACACCTTC.

A note on this clonotype: This likely comes from a read error, as the CDR3 has no conserved phenylalanine or tryptophan at its end. The chain is built from TRBV18 and TRBJ2-7; D is undetermined. CDR3 size: 12 residues. Germline V gives CDR1 KGHSH, CDR2 LQKENI. V lost 3 bases and J lost 0, with 3 bases in between. The CDR3 spells CASSPFSYEQYC. Here the CDR3 DNA reads TGTGCCAGCTCACCGTTCTCCTACGAGCAGTACTGC.

J is TRBJ2-5 and V is TRBV12-5; no clear D gene. V shed 1 base and J shed 5 bases, with 5 bases lying between them. Germline V CDR1 and CDR2: LGHNT, FRNRAP. This CDR3 has 12 amino acids. DNA for the CDR3: TGTGCTAGTGGTTTGGAAAGGGAGACCCAGTACTTC. Translating it yields CASGLERETQYF. Based on the CDR3 plus reference TRBV12-5 and TRBJ2-5, the full variable domain is DARVTQTPRHKVTEMGQEVTMRCQPILGHNTVFWYRQTMMQGLELLAYFRNRAPLDDSGMPKDRFSAEMPDATLATLKIQPSEPRDSAVYFCASGLERETQYFGPGTRLLVL.

This rearrangement joins TRBV20-1 to TRBJ2-4; D not resolved. The CDR3 sequence is 19 residues long. Germline CDR1 DFQATT, CDR2 SNEGSKA (reference sequence). The germline V and J ends were trimmed by 6 bases and 3 bases, with 30 bases remaining between them. This CDR3 is CSAPSGVAFLQYGKNIQYF. The CDR3 DNA sequence: TGCAGTGCCCCCTCCGGAGTAGCCTTTTTACAGTACGGCAAAAACATTCAGTACTTC.

This chain uses TRBV28 with TRBJ1-4; possible D gene TRBD1, 5 bases. The CDR3 runs to 12 residues. Deletions cut 9 bases from V and 8 bases from J, with 13 bases between. Germline V gene sequence: CDR1 MDHEN, CDR2 SYDVKM. For the CDR3, the DNA is TGTGCCAGTTTAACCCAGGGAGAAAAACTGTTTTTT. The encoded protein is CASLTQGEKLFF.

The chain combines TRBV10-3 with TRBJ2-5, with 11 bases identical to TRBD2. V lost 0 bases and J lost 0; bases outside the gene matches: 6. There are 18 residues in the CDR3. Per germline, CDR1 ENHRY and CDR2 SYGVKD. The CDR3 sequence: CAISESPPSGRYQETQYF. In DNA, the CDR3 is TGTGCCATCAGTGAGTCCCCTCCTAGCGGGAGGTACCAAGAGACCCAGTACTTC.

V usage is TRBV5-6 and J usage is TRBJ1-1, with D hard to call. The ends were cut back, 1 base at V and 2 bases at J, with 18 bases in the middle. Germline values: CDR1 SGHDT, CDR2 YYEEEE. The CDR3 runs 17 residues. CDR3 residues: CASSLRILVHRNTEAFF. The CDR3, as DNA: TGTGCCAGCAGCTTGAGGATTTTGGTCCATCGAAACACTGAAGCTTTCTTT.

This clonotype occurred many times. V is TRBV5-1 and J is TRBJ2-2, with 9 bases fitting TRBD2. The CDR3 has 16 residues. Germline loops: CDR1 SGHRS, CDR2 YFSETQ. Losses at the gene ends were 5 bases for V and 5 bases for J; bases not matched to a gene: 10. The CDR3 loop reads CASRGDSGSETGELFF. CDR3 sequence (DNA): TGCGCCAGCAGGGGTGATAGCGGGAGTGAGACCGGGGAGCTGTTTTTT.

There are a few counts of this clonotype. The V call is TRBV3-1, the J call TRBJ1-6; maybe TRBD1 (5 bases). CDR3 size: 16 residues. The V and J ends lost 2 bases and 10 bases respectively, with 18 bases between them. Germline V gene lookup returns CDR1 LGHDT and CDR2 YNNKEL (reference sequence). The CDR3 region is CASSQSGGILGSPLHF. The DNA for the CDR3 is TGTGCCAGCAGCCAAAGCGGGGGTATCTTGGGCTCACCCCTCCACTTT. The full variable domain, completed using reference TRBV3-1 and TRBJ1-6, is DTAVSQTPKYLVTQMGNDKSIKCEQNLGHDTMYWYKQDSKKFLKIMFSYNNKELIINETVPNRFSPKSPDKAHLNLHINSLELGDSAVYFCASSQSGGILGSPLHFGNGTRLTVT.

This clonotype was counted only a few times. The chain employs TRBV6-2 or TRBV6-3 and TRBJ1-5, with TRBD1 matching 8 bases. Germline assignment: CDR1 MNHEY and CDR2 SVGEGT. Trimming at V came to 5 bases and at J to 4 bases, leaving 7 bases not matched to a gene. The CDR3 has 15 residues. CDR3 loop: CASSGGQGLNQPQHF. DNA of the CDR3: TGTGCCAGCAGTGGCGGACAGGGATTGAATCAGCCCCAGCATTTT.

Remarks on this clonotype: Compared with germline, one end of the junction differs, possibly owing to a read error. The J gene is TRBJ1-4, the V gene TRBV12-3 or TRBV12-4; D perhaps matches TRBD1 (5 bases). The CDR3 is 14 residues long. The DNA for the CDR3 is TGTGCCGGCAGTGGCGGGACGGGTAATGAAAAACTGTTTTTT. This translates into CAGSGGTGNEKLFF.

This clonotype turned up a few times. CDR3 in DNA: TGCAGCGCCGTGCAGGGCTTAGGCTCACCCCTCCACTTT. Translation: CSAVQGLGSPLHF. The chain joins TRBV29-1 to TRBJ1-6, with a weak D call TRBD1 (5 bases). The CDR3 is made up of 13 amino acids. In germline, CDR1 is SQVTM, CDR2 ANQGSEA. V lost 7 bases and J 10 bases, leaving 17 bases between the germline ends.

This clonotype occurred a few times. The CDR3, as DNA: TGTGCTAGTGGCCCAGGGTATAGCAATCAGCCCCAGCATTTT. This gives the protein CASGPGYSNQPQHF. The V call is TRBV12-5, the J call TRBJ1-5; maybe TRBD1 (5 bases). V was shortened by 6 bases and J by 0 bases, with 9 bases between the two germline ends. Germline V gene lookup returns CDR1 LGHNT and CDR2 FRNRAP. CDR3 length: 14 residues.

The V and J genes are TRBV29-1 and TRBJ2-7, with 10 bases fitting TRBD1. CDR3 length equals 13 residues. Germline trimming cut 3 bases from V and 8 bases from J; bases unmatched to any gene: 7. Germline V CDR1 and CDR2: SQVTM, ANQGSEA. As DNA, the CDR3 is TGCAGCGTTGAGAGAGACAGGGGGCGAAAGCAGTACTTC. Translated: CSVERDRGRKQYF.